These T cell receptor beta chains were read from a single sample in a study of shared clonotypes between healthy human individuals. Sequencing used immunoSEQ multiplex PCR; TCRdb keeps in-frame clones, though not all of them. The sample includes roughly 2.1 million clones, approximately 94% seen only once; the top ten take under 2%. The sequenced sample consisted of naive CD8+ T cells from PBMCs. The source of these receptors is a man in his late teens or twenties in good health. Some clones in this sample may be carry-over from other donors' samples. The CDR3 runs from the conserved cysteine through the conserved F or W. A D gene is named only where the DNA matches it firmly. Not all rows give a size; the values are once, few, many and, for expanded clones, a class.

clone_size j_call d_call v_call cdr3_aa cdr3_nt
NA TRBJ2-7 TRBD2 TRBV2 CASSRGGEGVDLYEQYF TGTGCCAGCAGCCGGGGAGGGGAGGGCGTGGACCTTTACGAGCAGTACTTC
NA TRBJ2-3 NA TRBV10-2 CASPSTDTQYF TGCGCCAGCCCCAGCACAGATACGCAGTATTTT
NA TRBJ2-1 TRBD1 TRBV7-8 CASSLTGVYNEQFF TGTGCCAGCAGCCTGACAGGGGTCTACAATGAGCAGTTCTTC
NA TRBJ2-7 NA TRBV27 CASSLFGGSYEQYF TGTGCCAGCAGTTTATTCGGGGGATCCTACGAGCAGTACTTC
NA TRBJ2-1 TRBD1 TRBV28 CASSRTGGSYNEQFF TGTGCCAGCAGCCGGACAGGGGGCTCCTACAATGAGCAGTTCTTC
NA TRBJ1-1 NA TRBV7-9 CASSPVGGLNTEAFF TGTGCCAGCAGCCCAGTCGGGGGGCTGAACACTGAAGCTTTCTTT
NA TRBJ1-1 NA TRBV7-9 CASSDPRVTGTEAFF TGTGCCAGCAGCGATCCTCGGGTAACTGGGACTGAAGCTTTCTTT
once TRBJ2-7 TRBD1 TRBV6-6 CASSLTGGFYEQYF TGTGCCAGTAGCCTGACAGGGGGGTTCTACGAGCAGTACTTC
NA TRBJ1-1 NA TRBV6-1 CASREGTANTEAFF TGTGCCAGCAGAGAGGGGACCGCAAACACTGAAGCTTTCTTT
NA TRBJ2-1 TRBD2 TRBV9 CASSSGRLGDNEQFF TGTGCCAGCTCTAGCGGGAGGTTAGGGGACAATGAGCAGTTCTTC
NA TRBJ1-1 NA TRBV19 CASGRAGPGTEAFF TGTGCCAGTGGAAGGGCAGGCCCGGGCACTGAAGCTTTCTTT
NA TRBJ1-5 NA TRBV10-2 CASSKDGAIGSQPQHF TGCGCCAGCAGTAAGGACGGGGCAATAGGCAGTCAGCCCCAGCATTTT
NA TRBJ2-2 TRBD2 TRBV9 CASSVTGRAGELFF TGTGCCAGCAGCGTAACGGGGAGGGCCGGGGAGCTGTTTTTT
NA TRBJ2-1 NA TRBV19 CASSNRDSYNEQFF TGTGCCAGTAGTAACAGGGACTCCTACAATGAGCAGTTCTTC
NA TRBJ1-1 NA TRBV5-1 CASSADRSNTEAFF TGCGCCAGCAGCGCCGACAGATCGAACACTGAAGCTTTCTTT
NA TRBJ2-1 NA TRBV19 CASSIAPTDDEQFF TGTGCCAGTAGTATAGCCCCCACGGATGATGAGCAGTTCTTC
NA TRBJ2-7 TRBD2 TRBV29-1 CSVVGGSSYEQYF TGCAGCGTTGTAGGCGGGAGCTCCTACGAGCAGTACTTC
NA TRBJ2-7 TRBD2 TRBV28 CASSSDPTSGSPGYEQYF TGTGCCAGCAGTTCCGATCCGACTAGCGGGAGTCCGGGTTACGAGCAGTACTTC
NA TRBJ2-3 TRBD1 TRBV7-9 CASSLGTGVALDTQYF TGTGCCAGCAGCCTCGGGACAGGGGTAGCCCTAGATACGCAGTATTTT
NA TRBJ2-1 TRBD2 TRBV2 CASRGTSGPHNEQFF TGTGCCAGCAGAGGGACTAGCGGGCCCCACAATGAGCAGTTCTTC
NA TRBJ2-2 NA TRBV6-6 CASSYSMGRELFF TGTGCCAGCAGTTACTCGATGGGTAGGGAGCTGTTTTTT
NA TRBJ2-1 NA TRBV7-9 CASSAKTGETSYNEQFF TGTGCCAGCAGCGCCAAGACAGGAGAAACCTCCTACAATGAGCAGTTCTTC
NA TRBJ1-2 NA TRBV10-1 CASLHFEGLSAYGYTF TGCGCCAGCCTCCATTTCGAGGGCTTAAGTGCCTATGGCTACACCTTC
NA TRBJ2-7 NA TRBV7-9 CASSLGPFGEQYF TGTGCCAGCAGCTTAGGCCCGTTCGGCGAGCAGTACTTC
NA TRBJ1-1 TRBD1 TRBV27 CASSLSRQDRGPMNTEAFF TGTGCCAGCAGTTTATCGAGACAGGACAGGGGACCCATGAACACTGAAGCTTTCTTT
NA TRBJ2-2 TRBD1 TRBV9 CASSDGTGFTGELFF TGTGCCAGCAGCGACGGGACAGGGTTCACCGGGGAGCTGTTTTTT
NA TRBJ1-3 NA TRBV9 CASSVGQHSGNTIYF TGTGCCAGCAGCGTAGGTCAGCACTCTGGAAACACCATATATTTT
NA TRBJ2-3 TRBD2 TRBV29-1 CSGEGTSGPISTDTQYF TGCAGCGGTGAGGGGACTAGCGGGCCGATATCCACAGATACGCAGTATTTT
NA TRBJ1-4 NA TRBV9 CASSVAEGGAPEKLFF TGTGCCAGCAGCGTAGCGGAGGGGGGGGCTCCCGAAAAACTGTTTTTT
NA TRBJ2-3 NA TRBV25-1 CASSSPSTNPTGTQYF TGTGCCAGCAGCTCACCTTCAACCAACCCTACGGGTACGCAGTATTTT
NA TRBJ2-1 NA TRBV29-1 CSAGIVGNEQFF TGCAGCGCCGGGATAGTAGGCAATGAGCAGTTCTTC
NA TRBJ1-4 NA TRBV6-5 CASSYAAYEKLFF TGTGCCAGCAGTTATGCAGCTTATGAAAAACTGTTTTTT
NA TRBJ2-1 TRBD2 TRBV20-1 CSARVAGGQFF TGCAGTGCTAGAGTAGCGGGAGGCCAGTTCTTC
NA TRBJ2-7 NA TRBV11-2 CASSFASGTYEQYF TGTGCCAGCAGCTTCGCCTCCGGGACGTACGAGCAGTACTTC
NA TRBJ1-1 NA TRBV7-2 CASSLGRMNTEAFF TGTGCCAGCAGCTTAGGCAGGATGAACACTGAAGCTTTCTTT
NA TRBJ2-1 NA TRBV6-5 CASGTRQDEQFF TGTGCCAGCGGGACTCGTCAGGATGAGCAGTTCTTC
NA TRBJ2-3 TRBD2 TRBV5-1 CASSLTSGIVDTQYF TGCGCCAGCAGCTTGACTAGCGGGATTGTAGATACGCAGTATTTT
NA TRBJ2-3 NA TRBV10-3 CAIKDWADTQYF TGTGCCATCAAGGACTGGGCGGATACGCAGTATTTT
once TRBJ2-2 TRBD2 TRBV7-9 CASSLRLAETNTGELFF TGTGCCAGCAGCCTTCGACTAGCGGAAACGAACACCGGGGAGCTGTTTTTT
once TRBJ2-7 NA TRBV9 CASSGDGYEQYF TGTGCCAGCAGCGGGGACGGTTACGAGCAGTACTTC
NA TRBJ2-7 NA TRBV7-6 CASSRSAYSYEQYF TGTGCCAGCAGCCGGTCGGCCTACTCCTACGAGCAGTACTTC
once TRBJ1-4 TRBD1 TRBV7-9 CASSPTGGDRATNEKLFF TGTGCCAGCAGCCCGACAGGGGGGGACCGCGCAACTAATGAAAAACTGTTTTTT
NA TRBJ1-1 NA TRBV6-6 CASSYLGPEATEAFF TGTGCCAGCAGTTACTTGGGACCGGAGGCAACTGAAGCTTTCTTT
NA TRBJ2-2 NA TRBV27 CASSLTNTGELFF TGTGCCAGCAGTTTGACTAATACCGGGGAGCTGTTTTTT
NA TRBJ2-1 NA TRBV7-9 CASSLAAGKPYNEQFF TGTGCCAGCAGCTTAGCGGCTGGGAAACCCTACAATGAGCAGTTCTTC
NA TRBJ2-1 NA TRBV19 CASSIAGSSYNEQFF TGTGCCAGTAGTATAGCGGGGAGCTCCTACAATGAGCAGTTCTTC
NA TRBJ2-3 NA TRBV28 CASSSQFLPSTDTQYF TGTGCCAGCAGTTCCCAATTCCTCCCTAGCACAGATACGCAGTATTTT
NA TRBJ1-4 NA TRBV7-3 CASSSVATANEKLFF TGTGCCAGCAGCTCAGTGGCTACAGCGAATGAAAAACTGTTTTTT
once TRBJ2-1 TRBD2 TRBV7-8 CASSLVGGAGEYNEQFF TGTGCCAGCAGCTTAGTAGGAGGCGCGGGAGAGTACAATGAGCAGTTCTTC
few TRBJ1-2 NA TRBV2 CASREAAANYGYTF TGTGCCAGCAGGGAGGCCGCTGCTAACTATGGCTACACCTTC
NA TRBJ1-4 TRBD1 TRBV27 CASSPRQGEKLFF TGTGCCAGCAGTCCTAGACAGGGAGAAAAACTGTTTTTT